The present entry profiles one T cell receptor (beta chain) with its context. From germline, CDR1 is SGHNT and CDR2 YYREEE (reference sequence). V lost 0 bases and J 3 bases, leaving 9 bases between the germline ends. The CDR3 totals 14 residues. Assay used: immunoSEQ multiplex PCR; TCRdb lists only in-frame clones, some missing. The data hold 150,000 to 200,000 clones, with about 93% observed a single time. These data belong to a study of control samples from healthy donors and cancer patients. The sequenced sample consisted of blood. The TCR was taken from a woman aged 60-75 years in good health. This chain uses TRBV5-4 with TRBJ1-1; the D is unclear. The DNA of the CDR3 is TGTGCCAGCAGCTTGGCCAGGATTGACACTGAAGCTTTCTTT. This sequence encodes CASSLARIDTEAFF.